Described below is a single T cell receptor (beta chain) sequence and its context. Its target is not known. The protocol was immunoSEQ multiplex PCR, while the TCRdb copy is restricted to in-frame clones and leaves out a portion. The repertoire holds tens of thousands of clones, with approximately 65% as singletons. The time point was: week 47, end of study. A 20-mer mutant IDH1 peptide at 300 ug was injected subcutaneously with topical imiquimod. The donors' diagnosis was new WHO grade 3 or 4 astrocytoma that was IDH1-mutant and ATRX-lost. The data were obtained in a study of a mutant IDH1 vaccine in newly diagnosed glioma. As for the study in general: Most patients had received both radiotherapy and temozolomide, the prior options being radiotherapy, temozolomide, or both. Notes on the study in general: The vaccine induced immune responses, and these occurred in roughly 93% of patients.

V was shortened by 5 bases and J by 11 bases, with 31 bases between the two germline ends. There are 17 residues in the CDR3. From germline, CDR1 is GTSNPN and CDR2 SVGIG (reference sequence). The receptor was isolated from a man in his forties or fifties with glioma. Some clones in this sample may be carry-over from other donors' samples. Specimen: peripheral blood mononuclear cells (PBMCs), collected from a glioma patient whose treatment included an IDH1 peptide vaccine. The chain joins TRBV30 to TRBJ2-4; TRBD2 is a possible D gene (6 bases). The CDR3 spells CAWGRSAGTPPWGVQYF. The CDR3 DNA sequence: TGTGCCTGGGGGAGGAGCGCCGGGACGCCCCCCTGGGGTGTTCAGTACTTC.